These T cell receptor beta chains were read from a single sample in a study of blood T cell repertoires in COVID-19. Produced via immunoSEQ multiplex PCR; TCRdb's table is partial and in-frame only. In the table there are 200,000 to 250,000 clones, around four fifths of which are singletons. The sample taken for sequencing was peripheral blood. Receptors were obtained from a woman aged 80 or older with acute or convalescent COVID-19. CDR3s include the opening cysteine and the closing phenylalanine or tryptophan. A D gene is named only where the DNA matches it firmly. A clone size is listed for some rows: how often the clone was seen (once, few, many), or a class if it is expanded.

cdr3_nt: TGTGCCAGCAGCCCCCCCGTGACTAGCGGGAGGACCAGGCCAAAAAACATTCAGTACTTC; cdr3_aa: CASSPPVTSGRTRPKNIQYF; v_call: TRBV5-8; d_call: TRBD2; j_call: TRBJ2-4; clone_size: NA
cdr3_nt: TGTGCCAGCAGTTACTCGGAGCGGGAGGGCACCTACGAGCAGTACTTC; cdr3_aa: CASSYSEREGTYEQYF; v_call: TRBV6-5; d_call: TRBD2; j_call: TRBJ2-7; clone_size: NA
cdr3_nt: TGTGCCAGCAGCTCTACTAGTACGGCTGAGCAGTTCTTC; cdr3_aa: CASSSTSTAEQFF; v_call: TRBV7-8; d_call: NA; j_call: TRBJ2-1; clone_size: NA
cdr3_nt: TGTGCCAGCAGCTTAGTCAGGGGCTCTTTTAGGGGGAAACTGTTTTTT; cdr3_aa: CASSLVRGSFRGKLFF; v_call: TRBV7-2; d_call: NA; j_call: TRBJ1-4; clone_size: NA
cdr3_nt: TGTGCCAGCAGCCCCGCAGGGGGCTACGAGCAGTACTTC; cdr3_aa: CASSPAGGYEQYF; v_call: TRBV12-3/TRBV12-4; d_call: TRBD1; j_call: TRBJ2-7; clone_size: NA
cdr3_nt: TGTGCCAGTAGTACAAATCAACACAGGGGGCGGGAAAAACTGTTTTTT; cdr3_aa: CASSTNQHRGREKLFF; v_call: TRBV19; d_call: TRBD1; j_call: TRBJ1-4; clone_size: NA
cdr3_nt: TGTGCCAGCAGCTCACCGGACAGCTATAATTCACCCCTCCACTTT; cdr3_aa: CASSSPDSYNSPLHF; v_call: TRBV5-8; d_call: NA; j_call: TRBJ1-6; clone_size: few
cdr3_nt: TGTGCCAGCAGTTACGGCAGGGGGAATGGCTACACCTTC; cdr3_aa: CASSYGRGNGYTF; v_call: TRBV27; d_call: TRBD1; j_call: TRBJ1-2; clone_size: once
cdr3_nt: TGCGCCAGCAGGAGTACGCTAACCTACGAGCAGTACTTC; cdr3_aa: CASRSTLTYEQYF; v_call: TRBV5-1; d_call: NA; j_call: TRBJ2-7; clone_size: NA
cdr3_nt: TGTGCCAGCAGCTTACTATTATCCTCCTACAATGAGCAGTTCTTC; cdr3_aa: CASSLLLSSYNEQFF; v_call: TRBV7-8; d_call: NA; j_call: TRBJ2-1; clone_size: NA
cdr3_nt: TGTGCCAGCAGCGCTCCTACGGCGGGACTAGCGTTGGGTTTAGATACGCAGTATTTT; cdr3_aa: CASSAPTAGLALGLDTQYF; v_call: TRBV21-1; d_call: NA; j_call: TRBJ2-3; clone_size: NA
cdr3_nt: TGTGCCAGCAGTTCCTCACTAGCGGGGGTCACAGATACGCAGTATTTT; cdr3_aa: CASSSSLAGVTDTQYF; v_call: TRBV6-6; d_call: TRBD2; j_call: TRBJ2-3; clone_size: NA
cdr3_nt: TGTGCCAGCAGCGTAATGCCAGCAGGGTATGAGCAGTTCTTC; cdr3_aa: CASSVMPAGYEQFF; v_call: TRBV9; d_call: NA; j_call: TRBJ2-1; clone_size: NA
cdr3_nt: TGTGCCAGCAGCAAGGACAGGTCGGGGTTTGAAAAACTGTTTTTT; cdr3_aa: CASSKDRSGFEKLFF; v_call: TRBV7-2; d_call: TRBD1; j_call: TRBJ1-4; clone_size: NA
cdr3_nt: TGTGCCAGCAGCGTTCACCGGGAGGGGTCCTACAATGAGCAGTTCTTC; cdr3_aa: CASSVHREGSYNEQFF; v_call: TRBV9; d_call: TRBD2; j_call: TRBJ2-1; clone_size: few
cdr3_nt: TGTGCCAGCAGCTTAGAGACAGGGGAAGCTTTCTTT; cdr3_aa: CASSLETGEAFF; v_call: TRBV7-9; d_call: TRBD1; j_call: TRBJ1-1; clone_size: NA
cdr3_nt: TGTGCCAGCAGCTCGACCGGACCGGGAGGAGCCAAAAACATTCAGTACTTC; cdr3_aa: CASSSTGPGGAKNIQYF; v_call: TRBV7-2; d_call: TRBD2; j_call: TRBJ2-4; clone_size: NA
cdr3_nt: TGTGCCAGCAGCCCAGGGCCAGGGCAAAGCACTGAAGCTTTCTTT; cdr3_aa: CASSPGPGQSTEAFF; v_call: TRBV11-2; d_call: NA; j_call: TRBJ1-1; clone_size: once
cdr3_nt: TGTGCCTGGAGTCTCGGGATTAACTATGGCTACACCTTC; cdr3_aa: CAWSLGINYGYTF; v_call: TRBV30; d_call: NA; j_call: TRBJ1-2; clone_size: few
cdr3_nt: TGTGCCAGCAGCCCCCCCCCAGGGGGTGGCTACACCTTC; cdr3_aa: CASSPPPGGGYTF; v_call: TRBV7-2; d_call: TRBD1; j_call: TRBJ1-2; clone_size: NA
cdr3_nt: TGTGCCAGCAGCTCACTAGCGGGGGCCTACGAGCAGTACTTC; cdr3_aa: CASSSLAGAYEQYF; v_call: TRBV7-2; d_call: TRBD2; j_call: TRBJ2-7; clone_size: NA
cdr3_nt: TGTGCCAGCAGCTTGCGACAGGGGAACACTGAAGCTTTCTTT; cdr3_aa: CASSLRQGNTEAFF; v_call: TRBV5-6; d_call: TRBD1; j_call: TRBJ1-1; clone_size: NA
cdr3_nt: TGTGCCAGCAGTTACCTAGGTACGCAGTATTTT; cdr3_aa: CASSYLGTQYF; v_call: TRBV6-5; d_call: NA; j_call: TRBJ2-3; clone_size: NA
cdr3_nt: TGTGCCAGCAGTTTACTAGGACTAGTTTACAATGAGCAGTTCTTC; cdr3_aa: CASSLLGLVYNEQFF; v_call: TRBV28; d_call: TRBD2; j_call: TRBJ2-1; clone_size: NA
cdr3_nt: TGTGCCAGCAGCTTTGGCGGAGCGGGCACAGATACGCAGTATTTT; cdr3_aa: CASSFGGAGTDTQYF; v_call: TRBV7-2; d_call: NA; j_call: TRBJ2-3; clone_size: NA
cdr3_nt: TGTGCCACCAGCAGGACTAGGCGGGATGAGCAGTTCTTC; cdr3_aa: CATSRTRRDEQFF; v_call: TRBV15; d_call: NA; j_call: TRBJ2-1; clone_size: once
cdr3_nt: TGTGCCACCAGTGAGAATACAGGGATCGGGGAGCTGTTTTTT; cdr3_aa: CATSENTGIGELFF; v_call: TRBV24-1; d_call: NA; j_call: TRBJ2-2; clone_size: NA
cdr3_nt: TGTGCCAGCAGCTCTGAGCCAGGGCGTACTGAAGCTTTCTTT; cdr3_aa: CASSSEPGRTEAFF; v_call: TRBV7-2; d_call: NA; j_call: TRBJ1-1; clone_size: NA
cdr3_nt: TGTGCCAGCTCTACCTGGACAGGTTCCGGGGAGCTGTTTTTT; cdr3_aa: CASSTWTGSGELFF; v_call: TRBV18; d_call: TRBD1; j_call: TRBJ2-2; clone_size: NA
cdr3_nt: TGTGCCAGCAGCAAAGAGAGGGTCCATGAAAAACTGTTTTTT; cdr3_aa: CASSKERVHEKLFF; v_call: TRBV6-5; d_call: NA; j_call: TRBJ1-4; clone_size: NA
cdr3_nt: TGCAGCGTTGTAGGAGGTAGCGGGACGGTAGAGCAGTACTTC; cdr3_aa: CSVVGGSGTVEQYF; v_call: TRBV29-1; d_call: TRBD2; j_call: TRBJ2-7; clone_size: once
cdr3_nt: TGTGCCAGCAGCTTTCGAGGACAGCGAACAGGTTCGGAGACCCAGTACTTC; cdr3_aa: CASSFRGQRTGSETQYF; v_call: TRBV5-6; d_call: NA; j_call: TRBJ2-5; clone_size: NA
cdr3_nt: TGTGCCAGCTCACGATCGACGCCTAGCTCCTACAATGAGCAGTTCTTC; cdr3_aa: CASSRSTPSSYNEQFF; v_call: TRBV18; d_call: NA; j_call: TRBJ2-1; clone_size: NA
cdr3_nt: TGTGCCAGCAGCTTAGGCGTCGGAGGGATCTTCTTTGGCTACACCTTC; cdr3_aa: CASSLGVGGIFFGYTF; v_call: TRBV7-2; d_call: NA; j_call: TRBJ1-2; clone_size: NA
cdr3_nt: TGTGCCAGCACCTCGGGACACACGAACACCGGGGAGCTGTTTTTT; cdr3_aa: CASTSGHTNTGELFF; v_call: TRBV7-9; d_call: NA; j_call: TRBJ2-2; clone_size: once
cdr3_nt: TGTGCCAGCAGCCGCGGGACTGGGATCAATCAGCCCCAGCATTTT; cdr3_aa: CASSRGTGINQPQHF; v_call: TRBV2; d_call: NA; j_call: TRBJ1-5; clone_size: NA